The T cell receptor beta chain described here comes from a study of response to subunit inactivated influenza vaccine. General observations from the study: After each seasonal influenza vaccination, few new T cells are recruited, the authors suggested.

CDR1 and CDR2 from the germline V gene are SGHVS and FNYEAQ. The CDR3 contains 15 residues. TCRdb called the RT-PCR reads again in MiXCR, with one record for every CDR3 protein. The sample contains about 620,000 distinct CDR3 sequences, about 10% of which appear only once. A word on this clonotype: As yet, its antigen is unknown. The junction and the germline gene differ at one end; a read error may be behind it.

J is TRBJ2-2 and V is TRBV7-6; 9 bases are a match to TRBD2. The material sequenced was PBMCs from blood, taken on the day of vaccination. The sequence derives from a middle-aged man who received an inactivated influenza vaccine. CDR3 nucleotide sequence: TGTACCAGCTCGATAGCGGGGGCGTTCACCGGGGAGCTGTTTTTT. Translation: CTSSIAGAFTGELFF. Drawing the rest from reference TRBV7-6 and TRBJ2-2, the complete variable domain is GAGVSQSPRYKVTKRGQDVALRCDPISGHVSLYWYRQALGQGPEFLTYFNYEAQQDKSGLPNDRFSAERPEGSISTLTIQRTEQRDSAMYRCTSSIAGAFTGELFFGEGSRLTVL.